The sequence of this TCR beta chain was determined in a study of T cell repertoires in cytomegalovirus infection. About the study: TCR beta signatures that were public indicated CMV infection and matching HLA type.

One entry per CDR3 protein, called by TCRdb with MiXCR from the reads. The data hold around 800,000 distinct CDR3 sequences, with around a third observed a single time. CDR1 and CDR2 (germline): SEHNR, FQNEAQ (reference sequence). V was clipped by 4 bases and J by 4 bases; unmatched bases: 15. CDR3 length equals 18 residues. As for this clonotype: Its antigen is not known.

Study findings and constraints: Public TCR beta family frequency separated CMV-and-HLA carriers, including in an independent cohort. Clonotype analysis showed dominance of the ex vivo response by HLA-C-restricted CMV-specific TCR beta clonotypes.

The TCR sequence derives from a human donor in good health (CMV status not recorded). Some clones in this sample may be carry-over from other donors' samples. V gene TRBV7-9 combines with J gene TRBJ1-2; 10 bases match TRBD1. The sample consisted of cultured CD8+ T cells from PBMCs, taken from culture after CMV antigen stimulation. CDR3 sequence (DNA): TGTGCCAGCAGCTCAAACCGAGGGACAGGGGATGAGGGCTATGGCTACACCTTC. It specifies CASSSNRGTGDEGYGYTF.